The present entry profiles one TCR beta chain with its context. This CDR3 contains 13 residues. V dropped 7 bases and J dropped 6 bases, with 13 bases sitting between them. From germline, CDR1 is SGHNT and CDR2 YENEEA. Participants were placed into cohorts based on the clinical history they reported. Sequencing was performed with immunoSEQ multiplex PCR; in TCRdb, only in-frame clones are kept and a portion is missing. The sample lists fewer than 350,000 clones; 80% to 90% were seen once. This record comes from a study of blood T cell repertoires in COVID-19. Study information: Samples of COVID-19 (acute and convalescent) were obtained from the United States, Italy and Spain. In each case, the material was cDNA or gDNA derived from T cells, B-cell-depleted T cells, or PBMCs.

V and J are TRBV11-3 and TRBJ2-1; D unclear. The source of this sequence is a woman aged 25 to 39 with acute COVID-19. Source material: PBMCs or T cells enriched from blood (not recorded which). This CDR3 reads CASIILKTNEQFF. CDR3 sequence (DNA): TGTGCCAGCATCATACTGAAAACCAATGAGCAGTTCTTC.